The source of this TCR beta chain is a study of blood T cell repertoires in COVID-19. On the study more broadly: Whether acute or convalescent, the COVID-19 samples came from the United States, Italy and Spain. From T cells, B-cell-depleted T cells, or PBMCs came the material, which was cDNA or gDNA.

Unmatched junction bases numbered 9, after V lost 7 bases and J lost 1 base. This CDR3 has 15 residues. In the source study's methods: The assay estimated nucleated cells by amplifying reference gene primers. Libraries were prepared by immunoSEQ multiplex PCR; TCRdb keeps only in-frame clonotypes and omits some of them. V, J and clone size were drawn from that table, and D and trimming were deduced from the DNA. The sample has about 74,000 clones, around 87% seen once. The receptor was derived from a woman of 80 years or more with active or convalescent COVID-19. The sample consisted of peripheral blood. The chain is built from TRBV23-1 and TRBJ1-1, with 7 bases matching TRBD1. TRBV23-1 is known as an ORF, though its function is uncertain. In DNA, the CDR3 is TGCGCCAGCATAGGGCCGGGGACAGAGAACACTGAAGCTTTCTTT. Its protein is CASIGPGTENTEAFF.